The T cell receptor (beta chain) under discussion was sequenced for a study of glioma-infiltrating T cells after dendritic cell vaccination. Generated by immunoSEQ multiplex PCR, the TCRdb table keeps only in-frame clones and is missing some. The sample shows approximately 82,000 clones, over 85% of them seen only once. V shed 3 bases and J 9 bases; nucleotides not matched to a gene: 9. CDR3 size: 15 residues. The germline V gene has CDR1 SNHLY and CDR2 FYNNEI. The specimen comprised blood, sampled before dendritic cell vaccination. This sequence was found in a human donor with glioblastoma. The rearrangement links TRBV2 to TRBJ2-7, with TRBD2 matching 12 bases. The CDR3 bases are TGTGCCAGCAGTGAGACTAGCGGGAGTCGAGGAGGGCAGTACTTC. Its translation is CASSETSGSRGGQYF.